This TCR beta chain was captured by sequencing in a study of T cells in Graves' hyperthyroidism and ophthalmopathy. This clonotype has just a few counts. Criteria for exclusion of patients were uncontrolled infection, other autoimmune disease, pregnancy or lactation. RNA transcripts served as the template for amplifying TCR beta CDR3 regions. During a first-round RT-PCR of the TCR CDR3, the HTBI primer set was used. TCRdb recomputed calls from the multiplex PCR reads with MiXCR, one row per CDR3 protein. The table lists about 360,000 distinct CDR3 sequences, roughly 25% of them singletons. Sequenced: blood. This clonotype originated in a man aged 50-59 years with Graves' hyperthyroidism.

CDR3 nucleotide sequence: TGCGCCAGCAGCTCCGGGTCTTTCTCCTACAATGAGCAGTTCTTC. Its protein product is CASSSGSFSYNEQFF. This chain connects TRBV5-1 to TRBJ2-1, with no clear D. The length of the CDR3 is 15 residues. Germline values: CDR1 SGHRS, CDR2 YFSETQ. Trimming took off 3 bases at V and 0 bases at J, with 10 bases between the two ends. The whole variable domain, remainder taken from reference TRBV5-1 and TRBJ2-1, is KAGVTQTPRYLIKTRGQQVTLSCSPISGHRSVSWYQQTPGQGLQFLFEYFSETQRNKGNFPGRFSGRQFSNSRSEMNVSTLELGDSALYLCASSSGSFSYNEQFFGPGTRLTVL.